This T cell receptor (beta chain) comes out of a study of blood T cell repertoires in COVID-19. Study-level background: There were acute and convalescent COVID-19 samples, and they came from the United States, Italy and Spain.

Assay: immunoSEQ multiplex PCR; the TCRdb copy retains only in-frame clones and omits some. The sample lists roughly 130,000 clones, about three quarters occurring once. Looked up from germline, CDR1 is SGDLS and CDR2 is YYNGEE. Unmatched junction bases numbered 4, after V lost 4 bases and J lost 3 bases. This CDR3 is 15 amino acids long. The receptor was derived from a man aged 45-65 years with acute or convalescent COVID-19. V gene TRBV9 combines with J gene TRBJ2-6, with 7 nucleotides matching TRBD1. Sequenced sample: peripheral blood. The chain's CDR3 is CASSPGGYGANVLTF. As DNA, the CDR3 is TGTGCCAGCAGCCCAGGGGGTTATGGGGCCAACGTCCTGACTTTC.